The 26 T cell receptor beta chains below come from one sample, sequenced in a study of identical twins. Using its own MiXCR run on the 5' RACE reads, TCRdb lists one record per CDR3 protein. The sample includes 1,800,000 or so distinct CDR3 sequences, less than 40% of them seen just once. Sequencing was performed on cord blood. The source of these receptors is a newborn girl in good health.

This clonotype was detected only once. A much bigger clone sits one base away, suggesting this may be a read error. The genes are TRBV20-1 and TRBJ1-1; TRBD1 matches at 8 bases. This CDR3 spans 13 amino acids. CDR1 and CDR2 from the germline V gene are DFQATT and SNEGSKA (reference sequence). CDR3 bases: TGCAGTGCTAGTCGACAGGGGAACACTGAAGGTTTCTTT. Translated: CSASRQGNTEGFF.

This chain links TRBV12-5 with TRBJ1-2; 10 bases align to TRBD1. CDR1 is LGHNT and CDR2 is FRNRAP in the germline V gene. The CDR3 covers 15 residues. V gave up 5 bases and J gave up 8 bases; unmatched junction bases: 11. The CDR3 reads CASGPNPGQGFGYTF. In DNA, the CDR3 is TGTGCTAGTGGTCCCAATCCGGGACAGGGGTTCGGCTACACCTTC.

For this clonotype: The junction and the germline gene differ at one end; a read error may be behind it. The genes are TRBV20-1 and TRBJ2-1; 10 bases fit TRBD2. The CDR3 has 18 residues. Germline lookup yields CDR1 DFQATT and CDR2 SNEGSKA (reference sequence). In DNA form, the CDR3 reads TGCAGTGCTAGCGTCTTAGCGGGAGGCCGCAAGTCCTACAGTGAGCAGTTCTTC. Protein sequence: CSASVLAGGRKSYSEQFF.

This clonotype was counted between two and nine times. The V gene is TRBV2, the J gene TRBJ1-5; D not certain. Trimming stripped 10 bases from V and 0 bases from J, with 13 bases between. The germline V gene has CDR1 SNHLY and CDR2 FYNNEI. The CDR3 has 14 residues. Here the CDR3 DNA reads TGTGCCACGAAGGAGGGAGGTAGCAATCAGCCCCAGCATTTT. Encoded protein: CATKEGGSNQPQHF.

Regarding this clonotype: The junction differs from germline at one of its ends, possibly a read error. This chain joins TRBV4-1 and TRBJ1-4; TRBD1 matches 10 bases. CDR1 MGHRA and CDR2 YSYEKL come from the germline V gene. The CDR3 contains 15 residues. The CDR3 DNA is TGCGCCGGCAGCCACCTGGACAGGGGGAATGAAAAACTGTTTTTT. It specifies CAGSHLDRGNEKLFF.

CDR3 DNA: TGTGCCAGCAGTTTGTCCGGGACAGGGAAGGGTGAGCAGTACTTC. Translation gives CASSLSGTGKGEQYF. The chain uses TRBV27 and TRBJ2-5; 9 positions agree with TRBD1. The CDR3 consists of 15 residues. The V gene's germline CDR1 is MNHEY and CDR2 SMNVEV (reference sequence). Germline trimming cut 3 bases from V and 11 bases from J; bases unmatched to any gene: 13.

This clonotype was recorded a few times. CDR3: CASSFTGLGSNTEAFF. CDR3 sequence (DNA): TGTGCCAGCAGCTTTACAGGGTTGGGGTCAAACACTGAAGCTTTCTTT. The rearrangement links TRBV13 to TRBJ1-1, with D perhaps matching TRBD1 (6 bases). Trimming removed 3 bases from V and 2 bases from J, with 16 bases in between. Germline loops: CDR1 PRHDT, CDR2 FYEKMQ (reference sequence). The CDR3 consists of 16 residues.

The chain employs TRBV20-1 and TRBJ2-1; TRBD2 agrees at 7 bases. V lost 3 bases to trimming and J lost 0 bases; unmatched junction nucleotides: 5. Germline assignment: CDR1 DFQATT and CDR2 SNEGSKA (reference sequence). This CDR3 region has 15 residues. The CDR3 spells CSARSSGRSYNEQFF. The CDR3 DNA is TGCAGTGCTAGGTCTAGCGGCCGCTCCTACAATGAGCAGTTCTTC.

The chain recombines TRBV3-1 with TRBJ2-5, with a tentative D call TRBD1 (6 bases). Germline CDR1 and CDR2: LGHDT and YNNKEL (reference sequence). Trimming removed 6 bases from V and 1 base from J, with 12 bases in between. The CDR3 extends over 14 amino acids. For the CDR3, the DNA is TGTGCCAGCAGACCAGAAGGGGGCCAAGAGACCCAGTACTTC. Amino acids: CASRPEGGQETQYF.

This clonotype was picked up many times. Germline is not matched at one junction end, which may reflect a read error. This chain connects TRBV5-1 to TRBJ2-7; 11 bases are a match to TRBD2. Germline V gene sequence: CDR1 SGHRS, CDR2 YFSETQ. This CDR3 is 14 amino acids long. Here the CDR3 reads CASSLLAGVGEQYF. CDR3 in DNA: TGTGCCAGCAGTTTACTAGCGGGAGTGGGGGAGCAGTACTTC.

The gene calls are TRBV29-1 and TRBJ2-4; 8 positions match TRBD1. Germline values: CDR1 SQVTM, CDR2 ANQGSEA. Unmatched junction bases numbered 2, after V lost 1 base and J lost 6 bases. CDR3 length: 13 amino acids. CDR3 in amino acids: CSVEAGGGNIQYF. DNA for the CDR3: TGCAGCGTTGAAGCAGGGGGCGGAAACATTCAGTACTTC.

This clonotype was detected only a few times. V is TRBV7-2 and J is TRBJ2-7; 11 bases map to TRBD1. Germline V gives CDR1 SGHTA, CDR2 FQGNSA. V was pared by 4 bases and J by 5 bases, with 10 bases of the junction left unmatched. The CDR3 runs 16 residues. CDR3 DNA: TGTGCCAGCAGCTCGCCGGGACAGGGGGTGTCTCACGAGCAGTACTTC. Residues: CASSSPGQGVSHEQYF.

The chain couples TRBV5-6 to TRBJ1-1, with D possibly being TRBD1 (5 bases). There are 16 residues in the CDR3. The V end was cut by 4 bases, the J end by 1 base, with 17 bases between. Germline V gene data show CDR1 as SGHDT and CDR2 as YYEEEE. CDR3 in amino acids: CASSPWGLPTNTEAFF. The CDR3 DNA is TGTGCCAGCAGCCCGTGGGGCCTTCCTACGAACACTGAAGCTTTCTTT.

The rearrangement uses TRBV10-3 and TRBJ2-5; TRBD1 might be the D (6 bases). V was trimmed by 4 bases and J by 5 bases, leaving 14 bases between them. This CDR3 region has 14 residues. Germline lookup yields CDR1 ENHRY and CDR2 SYGVKD. In DNA form, the CDR3 reads TGTGCCATCAGTGGAACAGGGATCCGGGAGACCCAGTACTTC. It codes for CAISGTGIRETQYF.

The rearrangement joins TRBV6-5 to TRBJ2-6; D is undetermined. Germline assignment: CDR1 MNHEY and CDR2 SVGAGI. V gave up 2 bases and J gave up 0 bases, with 14 bases separating them. The CDR3 is 18 amino acids. CDR3 bases: TGTGCCAGCAGTTACCGTCCGACTGCAAGCTCTGGGGCCAACGTCCTGACTTTC. This encodes CASSYRPTASSGANVLTF.

This chain joins TRBV6-2 or TRBV6-3 and TRBJ2-7; no definite D call. Germline V lookup: CDR1 MNHEY, CDR2 SVGEGT. Deletions cut 2 bases from V and 0 bases from J, with 11 bases between. This CDR3 has 15 amino acids. Here the CDR3 DNA reads TGTGCCAGCAGTTACGCCCTCGGACCCTCCTACGAGCAGTACTTC. It specifies CASSYALGPSYEQYF.

A single count supports this clonotype. The V call is TRBV19, the J call TRBJ1-5, with D unresolved. CDR3 size: 13 residues. The V gene's germline CDR1 is LNHDA and CDR2 SQIVND (reference sequence). Trimming shortened V by 7 bases and J by 4 bases, and 11 bases separated the two germline ends. The CDR3 spells CASTSGLNQPQHF. The DNA of the CDR3 is TGTGCCAGTACCTCTGGACTTAATCAGCCCCAGCATTTT.

This clonotype was seen a handful of times. V and J are TRBV5-5 and TRBJ1-5; unclear D gene. The CDR3 runs 15 residues. The V end lost 4 bases, the J end lost 6 bases, and 17 bases lay between the germline ends. Germline V gene sequence: CDR1 SGHKS, CDR2 YYEKEE (reference sequence). CDR3 residues: CASSPRGLLIQPQHF. CDR3 coding DNA: TGTGCCAGCAGCCCCCGCGGGCTATTGATTCAGCCCCAGCATTTT.

V usage is TRBV4-1 and J usage is TRBJ2-3; D may be TRBD1 (6 bases). V gave up 1 base and J gave up 2 bases, with 10 bases separating them. The CDR3 length is 15 residues. Germline CDR1 MGHRA, CDR2 YSYEKL. CDR3 sequence (DNA): TGCGCCAGCAGCCAAGTGGGGGCGCCCACAGATACGCAGTATTTT. Translating it yields CASSQVGAPTDTQYF.

The chain has TRBV14 and TRBJ1-2, with D hard to call. This CDR3 is 16 amino acids long. Trimming stripped 0 bases from V and 5 bases from J, with 16 bases between. CDR1 SGHDN and CDR2 FVKESK come from the germline V gene. The CDR3 reads CASSQEDGIAQYGYTF. As DNA, the CDR3 is TGTGCCAGCAGCCAAGAAGATGGGATAGCCCAATATGGCTACACCTTC.

This clonotype appeared a few times. The chain combines TRBV7-9 with TRBJ2-7, with 8 bases lining up with TRBD2. This CDR3 is 17 amino acids long. The trim removed 1 base at V and 0 bases at J, leaving 8 bases unmatched. Per the germline V gene, CDR1 is SEHNR and CDR2 is FQNEAQ (reference sequence). The CDR3 protein is CASSLGLAGKSSYEQYF. In DNA, the CDR3 is TGTGCCAGCAGCTTAGGGCTAGCGGGCAAAAGCTCCTACGAGCAGTACTTC. Based on the CDR3 plus reference TRBV7-9 and TRBJ2-7, the full variable domain is DTGVSQNPRHKITKRGQNVTFRCDPISEHNRLYWYRQTLGQGPEFLTYFQNEAQLEKSRLLSDRFSAERPKGSFSTLEIQRTEQGDSAMYLCASSLGLAGKSSYEQYFGPGTRLTVT.

The chain recombines TRBV19 with TRBJ2-1; 7 nucleotides align to TRBD1. Germline values: CDR1 LNHDA, CDR2 SQIVND (reference sequence). The CDR3 consists of 17 residues. V dropped 0 bases and J dropped 5; count of bases not matched to a gene: 10. The CDR3 reads CASSIDRSRQGHNEQFF. The CDR3 DNA is TGTGCCAGTAGTATAGATCGGTCCCGACAGGGACACAATGAGCAGTTCTTC. Based on the CDR3 plus reference TRBV19 and TRBJ2-1, the full variable domain is DGGITQSPKYLFRKEGQNVTLSCEQNLNHDAMYWYRQDPGQGLRLIYYSQIVNDFQKGDIAEGYSVSREKKESFPLTVTSAQKNPTAFYLCASSIDRSRQGHNEQFFGPGTRLTVL.

This clonotype occurred once. V gene TRBV28 combines with J gene TRBJ2-3; D call uncertain. The CDR3 is 14 amino acids. V was trimmed by 5 bases and J by 1 base, leaving 10 bases between them. Germline values: CDR1 MDHEN, CDR2 SYDVKM. CDR3 bases: TGTGCCAGCAGTCGCCTCGTCCGCACAGATACGCAGTATTTT. Translating it yields CASSRLVRTDTQYF.

Note on this clonotype: It may be a read error: a sequence one base away is much more abundant. The V gene is TRBV12-3 or TRBV12-4, the J gene TRBJ1-2; D is undetermined. The CDR3 contains 11 residues. CDR3 DNA: TGTGCCAGCAGCTACGGGGATGGCTGCACCTTC. Translating it yields CASSYGDGCTF.

This clonotype has a handful of counts. The chain recombines TRBV4-1 with TRBJ2-7; D unclear. Germline CDR1 MGHRA, CDR2 YSYEKL. The CDR3 loop spans 12 amino acids. Trimming took 4 bases from V and 5 from J, leaving 9 bases between them. CDR3 protein: CASSPNMDEQYF. CDR3 coding DNA: TGCGCCAGCAGCCCCAATATGGACGAGCAGTACTTC.

This clonotype was picked up a small number of times. The chain recombines TRBV20-1 with TRBJ2-3; D gene unclear. Germline CDR1 DFQATT, CDR2 SNEGSKA (reference sequence). CDR3 length: 12 residues. Deletions cut 3 bases from V and 4 bases from J, with 8 bases between. CDR3 amino acids: CSARLFPDTQYF. CDR3 bases: TGCAGTGCTAGGTTATTCCCAGATACGCAGTATTTT.